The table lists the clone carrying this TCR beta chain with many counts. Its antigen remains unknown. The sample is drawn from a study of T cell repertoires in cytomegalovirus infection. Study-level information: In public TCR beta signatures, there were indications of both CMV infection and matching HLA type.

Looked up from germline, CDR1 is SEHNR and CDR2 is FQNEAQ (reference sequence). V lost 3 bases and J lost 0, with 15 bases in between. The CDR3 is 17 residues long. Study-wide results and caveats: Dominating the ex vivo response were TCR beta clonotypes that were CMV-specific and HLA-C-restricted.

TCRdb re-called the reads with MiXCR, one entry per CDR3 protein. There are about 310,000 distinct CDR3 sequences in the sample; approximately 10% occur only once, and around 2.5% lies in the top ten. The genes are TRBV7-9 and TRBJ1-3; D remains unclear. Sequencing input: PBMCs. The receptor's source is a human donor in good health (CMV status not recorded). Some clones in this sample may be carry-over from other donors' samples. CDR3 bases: TGTGCCAGCAGCTTCGAGTGGGCAGGCCGCTCTGGAAACACCATATATTTT. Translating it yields CASSFEWAGRSGNTIYF.